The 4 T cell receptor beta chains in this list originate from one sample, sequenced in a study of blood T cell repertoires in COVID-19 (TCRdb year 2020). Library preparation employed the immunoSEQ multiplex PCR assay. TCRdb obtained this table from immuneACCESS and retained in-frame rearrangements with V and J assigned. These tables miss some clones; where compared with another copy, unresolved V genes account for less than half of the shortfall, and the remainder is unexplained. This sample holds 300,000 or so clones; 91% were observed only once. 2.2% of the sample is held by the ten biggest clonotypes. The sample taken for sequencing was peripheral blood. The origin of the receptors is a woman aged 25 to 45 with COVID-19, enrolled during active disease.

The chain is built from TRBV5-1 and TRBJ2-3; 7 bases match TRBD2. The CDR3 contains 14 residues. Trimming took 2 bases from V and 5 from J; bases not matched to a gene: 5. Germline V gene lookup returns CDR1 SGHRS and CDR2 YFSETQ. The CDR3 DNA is TGCGCCAGCAGCTTAGGAGCGGGAAGAGATACGCAGTATTTT. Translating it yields CASSLGAGRDTQYF.

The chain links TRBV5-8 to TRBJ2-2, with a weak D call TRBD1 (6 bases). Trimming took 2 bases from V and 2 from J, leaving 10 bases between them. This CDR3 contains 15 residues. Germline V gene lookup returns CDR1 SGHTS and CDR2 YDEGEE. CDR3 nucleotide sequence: TGTGCCAGCAGCTTTCCGGACAGAAACACCGGGGAGCTGTTTTTT. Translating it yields CASSFPDRNTGELFF.

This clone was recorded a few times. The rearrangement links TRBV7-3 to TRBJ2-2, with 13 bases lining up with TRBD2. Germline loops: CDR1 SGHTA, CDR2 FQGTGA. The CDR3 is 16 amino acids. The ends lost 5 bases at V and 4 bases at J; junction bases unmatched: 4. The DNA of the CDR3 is TGTGCCAGCAGCAGAGGACTAGCGGGAGCCACCGGGGAGCTGTTTTTT. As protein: CASSRGLAGATGELFF.

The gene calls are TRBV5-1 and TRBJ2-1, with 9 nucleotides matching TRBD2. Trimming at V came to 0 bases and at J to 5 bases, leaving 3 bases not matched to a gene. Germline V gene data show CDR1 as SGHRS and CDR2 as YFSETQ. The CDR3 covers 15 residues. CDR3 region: CASSLGREGNNEQFF. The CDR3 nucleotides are TGCGCCAGCAGCTTGGGGCGGGAGGGCAACAATGAGCAGTTCTTC.